Below are 25 T cell receptor beta chains sequenced from a single sample in a study of tumor-infiltrating lymphocytes in primary liver carcinoma. Germline DNA was extracted alongside blood RNA, which was obtained from unsorted whole blood. Total RNA (roughly 540 ng) served as template for TCR beta cDNA synthesis primed by a constant-region primer. Slightly modified ARM-PCR with three nested multiplex PCR rounds yielded TCR beta libraries. For 10 cycles apiece, the opening two PCR rounds ran with TRBV1-TRBV30 forward primers and a C-beta reverse primer. TCRdb itself ran the multiplex PCR reads through MiXCR, one entry per CDR3 protein. The sample records approximately 310,000 distinct CDR3 sequences, over 55% being singletons. Sequenced input: peripheral blood. The receptors stem from a middle-aged man with primary liver carcinoma and hepatitis B virus infection.

Comment on this clonotype: A clone one base away is much larger, so this may be a read error. The chain has TRBV12-3 or TRBV12-4 and TRBJ2-3, with D maybe TRBD1 (5 bases). The J call may not be correct, given that the DNA end is closer to TRBJ1-5. This CDR3 spans 14 amino acids. DNA of the CDR3: TGTGCCAGCAGTTTATTTCAGGGATCCGATACGCAGCATTTT. This sequence encodes CASSLFQGSDTQHF.

The CDR3 loop reads CAITKGLDGYNEQFF. The DNA of the CDR3 is TGTGCCATCACCAAGGGGCTTGATGGCTACAATGAGCAGTTCTTC. J is TRBJ2-1 and V is TRBV10-3; possibly TRBD1 for D (5 bases). CDR1 is ENHRY, CDR2 SYGVKD, per germline. Trimming pared 7 bases from V and 3 bases from J, leaving 16 bases between. This CDR3 has 15 amino acids.

Concerning this clonotype itself: Just one base apart from a much larger clone, this may be a read error. The chain couples TRBV6-1 to TRBJ2-7; D is perhaps TRBD1 or TRBD2 (5 bases each). Germline CDR1 reads MNHNS; CDR2 reads SASEGT. The CDR3 consists of 16 residues. Trimming cost V 0 bases and J 3 bases, with 15 bases left between them. The CDR3 protein is CASSEAPGAWGYEQYF. CDR3 sequence (DNA): TGTGCCAGCAGTGAAGCCCCCGGGGCATGGGGCTACGAGCAGTACTTC.

In this sample, this clonotype turned up a few times. The chain is built from TRBV16 and TRBJ2-5, with no clear D. Trimming took off 1 base at V and 5 bases at J, with 8 bases between the two ends. The germline CDR1 and CDR2 sequences are KGHSY and FQNENV. The CDR3 has 13 amino acids. The CDR3 DNA reads TGTGCCAGCAGCCAATTCCTGTCGGAGACCCAGTACTTC. Its translation is CASSQFLSETQYF. The whole variable domain, filled in from reference TRBV16 and TRBJ2-5, reads GEEVAQTPKHLVRGEGQKAKLYCAPIKGHSYVFWYQQVLKNEFKFLISFQNENVFDETGMPKERFSAKCLPNSPCSLEIQATKLEDSAVYFCASSQFLSETQYFGPGTRLLVL.

On this clonotype: One base away lies a much larger clone, so this may be a sequencing read error. This chain uses TRBV7-8 with TRBJ2-7; the D gene is possibly TRBD2 (6 bases). This CDR3 region has 14 residues. The V end was cut by 6 bases, the J end by 3 bases, with 15 bases between. Germline loops: CDR1 SGHVS, CDR2 FQNEAQ. In DNA, the CDR3 is TGTGCCAGCAGGCCACTAGCCCAGGGCTACGAGCAGTACTTC. This codes for CASRPLAQGYEQYF.

This clonotype was seen a few times. This may come from a read error, since a much larger clone is one base off. The CDR3 region has the DNA TGTGCCAGCAGCTTAGGCTGGAGCACAGATACGCAGTATTTT. This encodes CASSLGWSTDTQYF. J is TRBJ2-3 and V is TRBV5-6; D is unresolved. The V gene lost 2 bases and the J gene lost 0 bases, with 7 bases spanning the gap. The CDR3 spans 14 residues. Looked up from germline, CDR1 is SGHDT and CDR2 is YYEEEE.

A remark on this clonotype: Its ends do not fully match the called genes, so a read error is possible. The chain recombines TRBV5-6 with TRBJ2-1, with 8 bases fitting TRBD2. Germline CDR1 SGHDT, CDR2 YYEEEE. The CDR3 loop spans 17 amino acids. CDR3 in amino acids: CASRLVPSGPSYNEQFF. The CDR3 region has the DNA TGTGCCAGCAGGTTGGTGCCTAGCGGGCCCTCCTACAATGAGCAGTTCTTC.

The rearrangement links TRBV7-8 to TRBJ2-7, with TRBD2 identical over 8 bases. After removal of 5 bases from V and 8 bases from J, the junction contained 14 bases not matched to a gene. CDR1 and CDR2 (germline): SGHVS, FQNEAQ. The CDR3 totals 15 residues. The DNA of the CDR3 is TGTGCCAGCAGCCCCGGGACTAGATTTAGCGACAAGCAGTACTTC. Translated: CASSPGTRFSDKQYF. Full variable domain (missing parts from reference TRBV7-8 and TRBJ2-7): GAGVSQSPRYKVAKRGQDVALRCDPISGHVSLFWYQQALGQGPEFLTYFQNEAQLDKSGLPSDRFFAERPEGSVSTLKIQRTQQEDSAVYLCASSPGTRFSDKQYFGPGTRLTVT.

Points on this clonotype: Likely a read error: the CDR3 ends without its conserved phenylalanine or tryptophan. V and J are TRBV30 and TRBJ1-6; no clear D. This CDR3 spans 11 amino acids. Germline assignment: CDR1 GTSNPN and CDR2 SVGIG (reference sequence). The V end lost 7 bases, the J end lost 7 bases, and 8 bases lay between the germline ends. This CDR3 is CALGGNSPLHL. In DNA form, the CDR3 reads TGTGCCTTAGGAGGGAATTCACCCCTCCACCTT.

The CDR3 here is CASSLAGGHSTDTQYF. The DNA of the CDR3 is TGCGCCAGCAGCTTGGCCGGGGGGCATAGCACAGATACGCAGTATTTT. The chain is built from TRBV5-1 and TRBJ2-3; D may be TRBD2 (7 bases). The length of the CDR3 is 16 residues. CDR1 and CDR2 (germline): SGHRS, YFSETQ. V gave up 0 bases and J gave up 0 bases, with 11 bases separating them.

To note about this clonotype: A read error may be the cause here, since a much bigger clone is one base away. The CDR3 reads CASGLAAGGSYEQYF. DNA of the CDR3: TGTGCCAGCGGTTTGGCGGCAGGGGGATCCTACGAGCAGTACTTC. V is TRBV6-2 or TRBV6-3 and J is TRBJ2-7; 7 nucleotides line up with TRBD1. Trimming took 8 bases from V and 1 from J; bases not matched to a gene: 11. CDR1 is MNHEY and CDR2 is SVGEGT in the germline V gene. The CDR3 is 15 residues long.

J is TRBJ2-1 and V is TRBV6-5; 9 nucleotides line up with TRBD2. J was trimmed by 4 bases and V by 6 bases; bases with no gene match: 16. The V gene's germline CDR1 is MNHEY and CDR2 SVGAGI. The CDR3 sequence is 18 residues long. In nucleotides, the CDR3 is TGTGCCAGCAGGCAGGTGAAACAGGCGGGAGGGTTTTACAATGAGCAGTTCTTC. It is translated as CASRQVKQAGGFYNEQFF.

This clonotype came up many times. The chain is built from TRBV5-1 and TRBJ1-1, with a possible D match to TRBD1 (6 bases). CDR3 length equals 15 residues. The ends were cut back, 0 bases at V and 3 bases at J, with 12 bases in the middle. Germline loops: CDR1 SGHRS, CDR2 YFSETQ. CDR3 in DNA: TGCGCCAGCAGCTTGGCAGGGGCGCGGCACACTGAAGCTTTCTTT. Translation: CASSLAGARHTEAFF.

Details on this clonotype: This may arise from a read error, as a much more abundant clone is one base away. This rearrangement joins TRBV6-2 or TRBV6-3 to TRBJ2-5; no clear D gene. CDR1 is MNHEY and CDR2 is SVGEGT in the germline V gene. The CDR3 covers 14 residues. The V end was cut by 6 bases, the J end by 0 bases, with 11 bases between. The CDR3 region is CASREQTYQETQYF. The CDR3 region has the DNA TGTGCCAGCAGGGAGCAGACGTACCAAGAGACCCAGTACTTC.

Remarks on this clonotype: A read error may explain this, as a much larger clone is one base away. The chain recombines TRBV6-1 with TRBJ2-2; a weak D match, TRBD2 (6 bases). V dropped 8 bases and J dropped 2 bases, with 15 bases sitting between them. The CDR3 sequence is 15 residues long. CDR1 and CDR2 (germline): MNHNS, SASEGT. DNA of the CDR3: TGTGCCAGCTGTTCCCGTAGCGGTAACACCGGGGAGCTGTTTTTT. This codes for CASCSRSGNTGELFF.

Note on this clonotype: This sequence may be a read error, since a much larger clone differs from it by one base. The V gene is TRBV7-9, the J gene TRBJ1-6; tentative D call: TRBD1 (6 bases). The CDR3 loop spans 15 amino acids. CDR1 is SEHNR and CDR2 is FQNEAQ in the germline V gene (reference sequence). The CDR3 DNA follows: TGTGCCATCAGCTTAGGGGGGGACGGCAGCTCACCCCTCCACTTT. Translating gives CAISLGGDGSSPLHF.

On this clonotype itself: A junction boundary mismatches the germline segment, possibly from a read error. The chain is built from TRBV4-2 and TRBJ2-2; 7 bases are a match to TRBD2. The germline V gene encodes CDR1 LGHNA and CDR2 YNFKEQ. The CDR3 sequence is 17 residues long. DNA of the CDR3: TGTGTCAGCAGCCAAATCCTAGCGGCTCTAGGATCGGGGGAGCTGTTTTTT. Its protein product is CVSSQILAALGSGELFF.

Worth noting for this clonotype: It may be a read error: a sequence one base away is much more abundant. The rearrangement links TRBV12-3 or TRBV12-4 to TRBJ2-2; D gene unclear. The CDR3 runs 12 residues. CDR3 amino acids: CVSMGPTGELFF. As DNA, the CDR3 is TGTGTCAGCATGGGCCCCACCGGGGAGCTGTTTTTT.

As to this clonotype: No conserved phenylalanine or tryptophan is present at the end of the CDR3, so a read error is the likely explanation. V gene TRBV30 combines with J gene TRBJ2-5; 8 bases agree with TRBD2. The CDR3 consists of 14 residues. CDR1 GTSNPN and CDR2 SVGIG come from the germline V gene (reference sequence). Here the CDR3 DNA reads TGCGCCTGGGGTACCAGCGGGAGATCGGAGACCCAGTACTCC. It specifies CAWGTSGRSETQYS.

This clonotype appeared a single time. It may be a read error: a sequence one base away is much more abundant. The CDR3 end shows no conserved phenylalanine or tryptophan, and so a read error is likely. The chain joins TRBV6-2 or TRBV6-3 to TRBJ1-6, with D hard to call. Trimming shortened V by 5 bases and J by 9 bases, and 11 bases separated the two germline ends. CDR3 length: 13 amino acids. Germline-derived CDR1 and CDR2 are MNHEY and SVGEGT. The CDR3 reads CASSVLGGSPLHY. CDR3 DNA: TGTGCCAGCAGTGTTTTGGGCGGTTCACCCCTCCACTAT.

As for this clonotype: A read error may explain this, as a much larger clone is one base away. This chain joins TRBV6-1 and TRBJ1-1; D is unclear. The V gene's germline CDR1 is MNHNS and CDR2 SASEGT. CDR3 size: 14 residues. V lost 5 bases to trimming and J lost 0 bases, with 10 bases between them. Here the CDR3 reads CASSTEVMNTEAFF. The CDR3 region has the DNA TGTGCCAGCAGTACGGAGGTCATGAACACTGAAGCTTTCTTT.

This clonotype is a singleton in its sample. The junction does not match germline at one end; this may be a read error. The genes are TRBV29-1 and TRBJ2-2, with D tentatively TRBD2 (5 bases). This CDR3 is built from 14 residues. Germline assignment: CDR1 SQVTM and CDR2 ANQGSEA. The CDR3 reads CSVAQETNTGELFF. The CDR3 DNA is TGCAGCGTAGCACAAGAAACGAACACCGGGGAACTGTTTTTT.

The count of this clonotype is one. The CDR3 region is CASSGAGGTYEQYF. The CDR3 coding sequence is TGTGCCAGCAGCGGGGCGGGGGGTACCTACGAGCAGTACTTC. The chain carries TRBV3-1 and TRBJ2-7, with 8 nucleotides matching TRBD2. Germline CDR1 and CDR2: LGHDT and YNNKEL (reference sequence). The trim removed 5 bases at V and 2 bases at J, leaving 5 bases unmatched. The CDR3 runs 14 residues.

About this clonotype: A read error may produce the germline difference seen at one junction end. The chain has TRBV12-3 or TRBV12-4 and TRBJ2-5, with a tentative D call TRBD1 (6 bases). The CDR3 runs 13 residues. CDR3 coding DNA: TGTGCCAGCAGTTTGTCAGGGGTCGAGAGCCAGCACTTC. Amino acids: CASSLSGVESQHF.

A word on this clonotype: Since a much larger clone is just one base distant, this may be a read error. The J gene is TRBJ2-1, the V gene TRBV7-8; 8 bases fit TRBD2. This CDR3 is 14 amino acids long. Germline lookup yields CDR1 SGHVS and CDR2 FQNEAQ. CDR3 sequence (DNA): TGTGCCAGCAGCTCACTAGCGGAGATGAATGAGCAGCTCTTC. This codes for CASSSLAEMNEQLF.